The 22 T cell receptor beta chains in this list originate from one sample, sequenced in a study of shared clonotypes between healthy human individuals. Data came from immunoSEQ multiplex PCR; TCRdb stores just in-frame clones and leaves some out. The sample yields 450,000 to 500,000 clones, 81% seen once. The sample consisted of PBMCs. All receptors come from a woman aged 40 to 50 in good health. Some clones in this sample may be carry-over from other donors' samples.

About this clone itself: A read error may be the cause here, since a much bigger clone is one base away. The gene calls are TRBV6-6 and TRBJ2-3; D possibly corresponds to TRBD1 (5 bases). CDR1 is MNHNY and CDR2 is SVGAGI in the germline V gene (reference sequence). CDR3 size: 13 residues. With 8 bases removed from V and 6 bases from J, the gap between germline ends came to 15 bases. The CDR3 DNA follows: TGTGCCAGCCGAGGTAGGGGCCTGGATACGCAGTATTTT. This encodes CASRGRGLDTQYF.

For this clone: It differs at one base from a far larger clone, so likely a read error. The gene calls are TRBV30 and TRBJ2-7; no firm D call. Germline values: CDR1 GTSNPN, CDR2 SVGIG (reference sequence). The CDR3 runs to 13 residues. Trimming shortened V by 2 bases and J by 3 bases, and 11 bases separated the two germline ends. This CDR3 is CAWSLYMSYEQYF. Here the CDR3 DNA reads TGTGCCTGGAGTCTGTACATGAGCTACGAGCAGTACTTC.

This clone has just a few counts. CDR3 sequence reads: CASSAPQSGRNEQYF. As DNA, the CDR3 is TGTGCCAGCAGCGCACCCCAATCGGGCAGGAACGAGCAGTACTTC. The chain recombines TRBV16 with TRBJ2-5; D is ambiguous. The J call is in doubt because the DNA end fits TRBJ2-7 better. The CDR3 is 15 amino acids. CDR1 is KGHSY and CDR2 is FQNENV in the germline V gene.

This chain joins TRBV18 and TRBJ2-7, with D perhaps assigned TRBD1 or TRBD2 (5 bases each). The CDR3 has 12 residues. CDR1 is KGHSH and CDR2 is LQKENI in the germline V gene. Trimming removed 3 bases from V and 6 bases from J, with 9 bases in between. This CDR3 is CASSPQGAEQYF. The CDR3 coding sequence is TGTGCCAGCTCACCCCAGGGAGCCGAGCAGTACTTC. Full variable domain (remainder filled in from reference TRBV18 and TRBJ2-7): NAGVMQNPRHLVRRRGQEARLRCSPMKGHSHVYWYRQLPEEGLKFMVYLQKENIIDESGMPKERFSAEFPKEGPSILRIQQVVRGDSAAYFCASSPQGAEQYFGPGTRLTVT.

The chain is built from TRBV15 and TRBJ1-2; no clear D gene. CDR1 is LNHNV, CDR2 YYDKDF, per germline (reference sequence). V lost 0 bases to trimming and J lost 4 bases, with 15 bases between them. This CDR3 spans 16 amino acids. The CDR3 DNA reads as TGTGCCACCAGCAGAGACCACTTGGAAAGCATCTATGGCTACACCTTC. Residues: CATSRDHLESIYGYTF.

V and J are TRBV4-3 and TRBJ1-2, with 7 bases aligning to TRBD1. The length of the CDR3 is 17 residues. Looked up from germline, CDR1 is LGHNA and CDR2 is YSLEER. The junction had 15 bases not matched to a gene; V was cut back by 4 bases and J by 4 bases. CDR3 amino acids: CASSPRISGQDPYGYTF. The CDR3 DNA reads as TGCGCCAGCAGCCCTCGAATCAGTGGACAGGACCCCTATGGCTACACCTTC.

The chain couples TRBV29-1 to TRBJ2-1, with TRBD2 matching over 8 bases. CDR3 size: 13 residues. Trimming cost V 8 bases and J 0 bases; bases outside gene matches: 3. Germline V CDR1 and CDR2: SQVTM, ANQGSEA. CDR3 amino acids: CSQRGGSYNEQFF. The CDR3 DNA follows: TGCAGCCAACGGGGGGGCTCCTACAATGAGCAGTTCTTC.

Only a few counts were recorded for this clone. V and J are TRBV7-8 and TRBJ1-2; D is undetermined. V was pared by 5 bases and J by 10 bases, with 14 bases between. The CDR3 sequence is 12 residues long. Germline V gene sequence: CDR1 SGHVS, CDR2 FQNEAQ. The DNA for the CDR3 is TGTGCCAGCAGCCACGCGGGCAGAGCCTACACCTTC. It specifies CASSHAGRAYTF. The variable domain in full, with the rest retrieved from reference TRBV7-8 and TRBJ1-2, is GAGVSQSPRYKVAKRGQDVALRCDPISGHVSLFWYQQALGQGPEFLTYFQNEAQLDKSGLPSDRFFAERPEGSVSTLKIQRTQQEDSAVYLCASSHAGRAYTFGSGTRLTVV.

As concerns this clone: A read error is the likely source, as a far larger clone sits one nucleotide away. This rearrangement joins TRBV5-6 to TRBJ1-1; D may be TRBD1 (5 bases). CDR3 size: 14 residues. Germline V gene lookup returns CDR1 SGHDT and CDR2 YYEEEE. Trimming stripped 2 bases from V and 4 bases from J, with 12 bases between. The CDR3 DNA is TGTGCCAGCAGCTTAATCAGGGCGACCACTGAAGCTTTCTTT. This encodes CASSLIRATTEAFF.

The sample holds a few counts of this clone. This likely reflects a read error, since a far larger clone is one base away. The chain employs TRBV5-1 and TRBJ1-4; D is unclear. The V and J ends lost 1 base and 0 bases respectively, with 10 bases between them. The germline V gene has CDR1 SGHRS and CDR2 YFSETQ. The CDR3 has 16 residues. The CDR3 spells CASSLSTAATNEKLFF. In DNA, the CDR3 is TGCGCCAGCAGCTTGAGTACAGCAGCAACTAATGAAAAACTGTTTTTT.

This clone turned up a few times. The rearrangement links TRBV4-3 to TRBJ1-2, with D unclear. Per germline, CDR1 LGHNA and CDR2 YSLEER. CDR3 length: 15 amino acids. The V end lost 0 bases, the J end lost 8 bases, and 16 bases lay between the germline ends. CDR3 sequence (DNA): TGCGCCAGCAGCCAAGATTCCGCAGGTTTTAACGGCTACACCTTC. Translation: CASSQDSAGFNGYTF.

The J gene is TRBJ2-3, the V gene TRBV28; TRBD2 agrees at 9 bases. The CDR3 is made up of 14 amino acids. The V segment lost 7 bases and the J segment 4 bases; nucleotides outside the gene matches: 6. Germline loops: CDR1 MDHEN, CDR2 SYDVKM. In DNA form, the CDR3 reads TGTGCCAGCATCGTTAGCGGGAGCCCAGATACGCAGTATTTT. It is translated as CASIVSGSPDTQYF.

Turning to this clone: A read error is likely here: a far larger clone is one base away. Additional DNA sequences in this sample encode the identical CDR3. The V and J genes are TRBV6-1 and TRBJ2-7, with 7 bases aligning to TRBD1. Germline values: CDR1 MNHNS, CDR2 SASEGT. V lost 5 bases to trimming and J lost 3 bases; unmatched junction nucleotides: 4. CDR3 length equals 13 residues. The CDR3 DNA reads as TGTGCCAGCAGTTGGGACAGAGGCTACGAGCAGTACTTC. Amino acid sequence: CASSWDRGYEQYF.

Comments on this clone: Since a far larger clone is one base different, this is likely a read error. The gene calls are TRBV28 and TRBJ1-3, with D uncertain. Germline V gives CDR1 MDHEN, CDR2 SYDVKM. The ends were cut back, 3 bases at V and 4 bases at J, with 10 bases in the middle. The CDR3 sequence is 14 residues long. The CDR3 region has the DNA TGTGCCAGCAGTTTTAGTACAGTAGGAAACACCATATATTTT. This gives the protein CASSFSTVGNTIYF. Full variable domain (missing parts from reference TRBV28 and TRBJ1-3): DVKVTQSSRYLVKRTGEKVFLECVQDMDHENMFWYRQDPGLGLRLIYFSYDVKMKEKGDIPEGYSVSREKKERFSLILESASTNQTSMYLCASSFSTVGNTIYFGEGSWLTVV.

Worth noting for this clone: The sample has other DNA sequences that encode this CDR3 too. The chain couples TRBV2 to TRBJ2-5; maybe TRBD1 (5 bases). The CDR3 sequence is 12 residues long. With 9 bases removed from V and 4 bases from J, the gap between germline ends came to 12 bases. From germline, CDR1 is SNHLY and CDR2 FYNNEI. In nucleotides, the CDR3 is TGTGCCAGTTCTACAGGACGAGAGACCCAGTACTTC. Translation gives CASSTGRETQYF.

As regards this clone: Germline and junction disagree at one end, which may indicate a read error. The V call is TRBV30, the J call TRBJ1-4; maybe TRBD1 (5 bases). The CDR3 sequence is 17 residues long. Germline V gene sequence: CDR1 GTSNPN, CDR2 SVGIG (reference sequence). CDR3 sequence (DNA): TGTGCCTGGAGTGTTAACAGGTGCCATGCAACTAGTGAAAAACTGTTTTTT. Translating gives CAWSVNRCHATSEKLFF.

The chain employs TRBV30 and TRBJ1-4, with D maybe TRBD1 (6 bases). The germline V and J ends were trimmed by 6 bases and 6 bases, with 11 bases remaining between them. The CDR3 is 12 residues long. CDR1 is GTSNPN, CDR2 SVGIG, per germline (reference sequence). This CDR3 reads CACPGEDEKLFF. The CDR3 DNA reads TGTGCCTGCCCAGGGGAGGATGAAAAACTGTTTTTT.

This clone was seen a few times. The rearrangement joins TRBV7-3 to TRBJ1-1; TRBD1 is a possible D gene (6 bases). CDR3 length: 15 residues. Germline loops: CDR1 SGHTA, CDR2 FQGTGA. V was cut by 2 bases and J by 1 base, with 11 bases left in between. The CDR3, as DNA: TGTGCCAGCAGCTTATCCCCGGGACAGAACACTGAAGCTTTCTTT. Translated, it gives CASSLSPGQNTEAFF.

This chain links TRBV10-3 with TRBJ2-3; TRBD1 is a possible D gene (6 bases). Germline V gene sequence: CDR1 ENHRY, CDR2 SYGVKD. This CDR3 region has 13 residues. Trimming took off 8 bases at V and 2 bases at J, with 11 bases between the two ends. CDR3 in DNA: TGTGCCATCTGGGGGCAGGCCACAGATACGCAGTATTTT. It codes for CAIWGQATDTQYF.

The chain links TRBV29-1 to TRBJ2-5; D unresolved. CDR3 length: 11 amino acids. CDR1 is SQVTM, CDR2 ANQGSEA, per germline. The V end lost 3 bases, the J end lost 7 bases, and 9 bases lay between the germline ends. CDR3 residues: CSVDQKRTQYF. The CDR3 bases are TGCAGCGTTGACCAAAAGAGGACCCAGTACTTC.

The chain has TRBV15 and TRBJ1-3, with a possible D match to TRBD1 (5 bases). Germline V gene sequence: CDR1 LNHNV, CDR2 YYDKDF (reference sequence). V was shortened by 0 bases and J by 0 bases, with 12 bases between the two germline ends. The CDR3 has 17 amino acids. Written as DNA, the CDR3 is TGTGCCACCAGCAGAGATCTAGGGGTCTTCTCTGGAAACACCATATATTTT. This translates into CATSRDLGVFSGNTIYF.

The chain joins TRBV29-1 to TRBJ2-1; D call uncertain. This CDR3 has 10 residues. Germline V gene lookup returns CDR1 SQVTM and CDR2 ANQGSEA. Trimming left V 6 bases short and J 8 bases short, with 8 bases between. The CDR3 is CSVYLYEQFF. The CDR3 DNA sequence: TGCAGCGTATACCTGTATGAGCAGTTCTTC.